This T cell receptor (beta chain) is from a study of T cells in Graves' hyperthyroidism and ophthalmopathy. For ophthalmopathy patients, the Clinical Activity Score was at least 3 and the NOSPECS grade at least 4; duration was under 3 months. Each diagnosis drew on symptoms, thyroxine, TRAb, thyroid ultrasound and orbital computed tomography findings. Germline V gives CDR1 DFQATT, CDR2 SNEGSKA (reference sequence). This CDR3 region has 13 residues. With 4 bases clipped from V and 8 bases from J, the junction kept 9 bases outside the gene matches. TCR beta CDR3 sequences were amplified from RNA transcripts. When the TCR CDR3 underwent first-round RT-PCR, the HTBI primer set was used. MiXCR was run by TCRdb on the multiplex PCR reads, yielding one entry per CDR3 protein. The table shows hundreds of thousands of distinct CDR3 sequences, with approximately 25% occurring only once. This clonotype occurred many times. The antigen is not known.

The study, taken as a whole, reports: Onset of ophthalmopathy came a median approximately 6.5 months after the model predicted it. Blood held most thyroid clonotypes expanded above 0.001 frequency.

Sequenced: blood. The J gene is TRBJ1-2, the V gene TRBV20-1; 8 bases map to TRBD1. The sequence was obtained from a woman aged 25 to 39 with Graves' ophthalmopathy. CDR3 residues: CSATGPGGRGYTF. CDR3 DNA sequence: TGCAGTGCTACCGGCCCAGGGGGCAGGGGCTACACCTTC.